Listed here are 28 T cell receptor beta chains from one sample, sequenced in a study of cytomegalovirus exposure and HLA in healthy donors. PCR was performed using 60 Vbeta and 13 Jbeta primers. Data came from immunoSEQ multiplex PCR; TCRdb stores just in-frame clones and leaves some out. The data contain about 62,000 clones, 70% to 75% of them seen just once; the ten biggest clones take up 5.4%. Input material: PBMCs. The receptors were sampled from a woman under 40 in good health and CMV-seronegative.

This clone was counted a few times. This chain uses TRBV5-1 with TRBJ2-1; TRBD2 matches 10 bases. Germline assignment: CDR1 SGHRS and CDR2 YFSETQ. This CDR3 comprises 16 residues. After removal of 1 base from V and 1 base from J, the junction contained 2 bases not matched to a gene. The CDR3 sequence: CASSLRSGGSYNEQFF. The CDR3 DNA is TGCGCCAGCAGCTTGCGTAGCGGGGGGTCCTACAATGAGCAGTTCTTC. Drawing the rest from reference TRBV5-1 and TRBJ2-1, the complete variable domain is KAGVTQTPRYLIKTRGQQVTLSCSPISGHRSVSWYQQTPGQGLQFLFEYFSETQRNKGNFPGRFSGRQFSNSRSEMNVSTLELGDSALYLCASSLRSGGSYNEQFFGPGTRLTVL.

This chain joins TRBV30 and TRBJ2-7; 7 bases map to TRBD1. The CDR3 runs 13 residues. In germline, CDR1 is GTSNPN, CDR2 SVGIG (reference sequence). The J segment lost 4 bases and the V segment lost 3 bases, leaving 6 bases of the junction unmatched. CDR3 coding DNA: TGTGCCTGGAGAAAGGGACAGAAATACGAGCAGTACTTC. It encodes CAWRKGQKYEQYF.

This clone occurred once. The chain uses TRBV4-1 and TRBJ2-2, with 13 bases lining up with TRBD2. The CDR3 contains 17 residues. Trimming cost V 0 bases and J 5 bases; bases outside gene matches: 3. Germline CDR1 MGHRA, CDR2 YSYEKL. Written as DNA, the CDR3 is TGCGCCAGCAGCCAAGAACTAGCGGGAGGGCCAACCGGGGAGCTGTTTTTT. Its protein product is CASSQELAGGPTGELFF.

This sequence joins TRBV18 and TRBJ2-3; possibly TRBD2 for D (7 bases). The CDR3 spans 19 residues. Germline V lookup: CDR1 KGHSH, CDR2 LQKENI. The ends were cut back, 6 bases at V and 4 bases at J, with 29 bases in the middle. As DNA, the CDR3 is TGTGCCAGCTCTTCACGCATAGGGGGGACTATACGATATCCAGATACGCAGTATTTT. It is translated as CASSSRIGGTIRYPDTQYF. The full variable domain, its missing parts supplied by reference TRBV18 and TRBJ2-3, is NAGVMQNPRHLVRRRGQEARLRCSPMKGHSHVYWYRQLPEEGLKFMVYLQKENIIDESGMPKERFSAEFPKEGPSILRIQQVVRGDSAAYFCASSSRIGGTIRYPDTQYFGPGTRLTVL.

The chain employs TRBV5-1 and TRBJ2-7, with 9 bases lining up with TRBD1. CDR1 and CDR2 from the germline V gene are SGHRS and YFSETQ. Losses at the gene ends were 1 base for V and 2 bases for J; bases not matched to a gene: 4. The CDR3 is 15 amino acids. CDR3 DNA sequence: TGCGCCAGCAGCTTGACGGGACAGGGACCCTACGAGCAGTACGTC. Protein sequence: CASSLTGQGPYEQYV.

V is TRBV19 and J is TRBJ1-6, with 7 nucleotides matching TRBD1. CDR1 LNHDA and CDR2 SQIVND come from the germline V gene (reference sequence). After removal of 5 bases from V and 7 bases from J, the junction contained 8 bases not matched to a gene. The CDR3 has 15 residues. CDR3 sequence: CASSRRGQMNSPLHF. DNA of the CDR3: TGTGCCAGTAGTCGTAGGGGACAGATGAATTCACCCCTCCACTTT.

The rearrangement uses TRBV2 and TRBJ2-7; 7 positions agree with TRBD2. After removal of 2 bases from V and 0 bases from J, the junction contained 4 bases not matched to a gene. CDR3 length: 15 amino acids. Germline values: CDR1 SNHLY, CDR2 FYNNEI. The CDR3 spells CASSESLAVSYEQYF. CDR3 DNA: TGTGCCAGCAGTGAATCCCTAGCGGTCTCCTACGAGCAGTACTTC.

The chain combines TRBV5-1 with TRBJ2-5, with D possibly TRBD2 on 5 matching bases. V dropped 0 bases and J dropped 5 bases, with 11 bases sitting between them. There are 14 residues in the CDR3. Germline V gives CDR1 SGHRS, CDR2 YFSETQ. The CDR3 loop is CASSLDLGVETQYF. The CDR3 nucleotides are TGCGCCAGCAGCTTGGATCTGGGAGTGGAGACCCAGTACTTC. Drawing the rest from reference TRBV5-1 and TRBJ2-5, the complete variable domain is KAGVTQTPRYLIKTRGQQVTLSCSPISGHRSVSWYQQTPGQGLQFLFEYFSETQRNKGNFPGRFSGRQFSNSRSEMNVSTLELGDSALYLCASSLDLGVETQYFGPGTRLLVL.

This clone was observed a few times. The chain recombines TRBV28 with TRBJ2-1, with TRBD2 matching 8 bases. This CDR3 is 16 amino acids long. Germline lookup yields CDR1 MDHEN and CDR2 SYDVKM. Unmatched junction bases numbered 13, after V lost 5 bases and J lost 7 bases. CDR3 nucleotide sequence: TGTGCCAGCAGTCTCCCCCGGGAGGGGGTTCGGAATGAGCAGTTCTTC. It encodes CASSLPREGVRNEQFF.

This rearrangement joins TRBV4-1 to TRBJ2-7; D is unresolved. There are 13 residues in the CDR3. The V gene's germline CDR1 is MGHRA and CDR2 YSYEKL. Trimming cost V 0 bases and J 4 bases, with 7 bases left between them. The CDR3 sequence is CASSQDSLYEQYF. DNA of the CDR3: TGCGCCAGCAGCCAAGATTCTCTTTACGAGCAGTACTTC.

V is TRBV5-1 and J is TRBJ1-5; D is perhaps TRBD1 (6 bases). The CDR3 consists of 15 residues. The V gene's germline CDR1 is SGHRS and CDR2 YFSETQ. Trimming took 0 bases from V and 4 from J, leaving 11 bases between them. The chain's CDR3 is CASSLGSGENQPQHF. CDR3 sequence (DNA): TGCGCCAGCAGCTTGGGTTCAGGGGAAAATCAGCCCCAGCATTTT.

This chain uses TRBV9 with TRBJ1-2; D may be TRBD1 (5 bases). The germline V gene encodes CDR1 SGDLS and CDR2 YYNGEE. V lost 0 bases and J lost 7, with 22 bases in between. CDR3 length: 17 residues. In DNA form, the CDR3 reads TGTGCCAGCAGCGTAGGAAATTCGGGCAGGGATGTGGCTGGCTACACCTTC. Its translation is CASSVGNSGRDVAGYTF. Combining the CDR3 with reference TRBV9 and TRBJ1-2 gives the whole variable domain DSGVTQTPKHLITATGQRVTLRCSPRSGDLSVYWYQQSLDQGLQFLIQYYNGEERAKGNILERFSAQQFPDLHSELNLSSLELGDSALYFCASSVGNSGRDVAGYTFGSGTRLTVV.

In nucleotides, the CDR3 is TGTGCCAGCAGCTTAGATGTGGACAAGGGAGGGGAAAAACTGTTTTTT. Its translation is CASSLDVDKGGEKLFF. This chain links TRBV7-9 with TRBJ1-4; a possible D gene is TRBD1 (5 bases). V was clipped by 1 base and J by 8 bases, with 17 bases between them. The germline V gene encodes CDR1 SEHNR and CDR2 FQNEAQ (reference sequence). The CDR3 is made up of 16 amino acids.

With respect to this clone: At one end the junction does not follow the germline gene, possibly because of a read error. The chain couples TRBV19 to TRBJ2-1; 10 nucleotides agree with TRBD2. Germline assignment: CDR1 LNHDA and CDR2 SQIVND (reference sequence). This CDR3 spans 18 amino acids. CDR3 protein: CASSRELAGWSSYNEQFF. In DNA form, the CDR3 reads TGTGCCAGTAGTCGCGAACTAGCGGGATGGAGCTCCTACAATGAGCAATTCTTC.

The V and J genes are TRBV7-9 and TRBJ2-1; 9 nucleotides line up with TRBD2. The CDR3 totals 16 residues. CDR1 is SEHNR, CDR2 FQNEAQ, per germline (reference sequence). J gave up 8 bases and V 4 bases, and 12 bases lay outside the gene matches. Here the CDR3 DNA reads TGTGCCAGCAGCTCTCGGGTAGCGGGAGAGGGGGATGAGCAGTTCTTC. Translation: CASSSRVAGEGDEQFF. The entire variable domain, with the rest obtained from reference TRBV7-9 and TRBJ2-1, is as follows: DTGVSQNPRHKITKRGQNVTFRCDPISEHNRLYWYRQTLGQGPEFLTYFQNEAQLEKSRLLSDRFSAERPKGSFSTLEIQRTEQGDSAMYLCASSSRVAGEGDEQFFGPGTRLTVL.

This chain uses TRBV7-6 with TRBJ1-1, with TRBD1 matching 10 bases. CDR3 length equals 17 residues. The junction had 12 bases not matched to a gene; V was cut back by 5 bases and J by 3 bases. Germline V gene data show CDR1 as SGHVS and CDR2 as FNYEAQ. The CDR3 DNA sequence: TGTGCCAGCAGCCGGGGGACAGGGGCCACGTTAGACACTGAAGCTTTCTTT. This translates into CASSRGTGATLDTEAFF.

DNA of the CDR3: TGCGCCAGCAGAACAGGTGCAGATACGCAGTATTTT. Residues: CASRTGADTQYF. The chain is built from TRBV4-1 and TRBJ2-3, with D possibly being TRBD1 (5 bases). CDR3 length: 12 residues. The germline V gene has CDR1 MGHRA and CDR2 YSYEKL. V dropped 6 bases and J dropped 4 bases, with 8 bases sitting between them.

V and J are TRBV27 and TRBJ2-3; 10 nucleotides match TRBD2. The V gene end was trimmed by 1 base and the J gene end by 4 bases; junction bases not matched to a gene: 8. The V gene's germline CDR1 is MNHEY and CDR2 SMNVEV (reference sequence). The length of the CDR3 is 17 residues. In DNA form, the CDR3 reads TGTGCCAGCAGTTTATGGAGCGGGAGGGCCGCCTCAGATACGCAGTATTTT. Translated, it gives CASSLWSGRAASDTQYF.

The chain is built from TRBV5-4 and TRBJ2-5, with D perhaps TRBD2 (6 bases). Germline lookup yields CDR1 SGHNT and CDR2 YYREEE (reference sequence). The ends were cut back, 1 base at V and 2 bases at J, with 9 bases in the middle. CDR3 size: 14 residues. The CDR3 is CASSLYGTQETQYF. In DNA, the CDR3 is TGTGCCAGCAGCTTGTATGGGACTCAAGAGACCCAGTACTTC.

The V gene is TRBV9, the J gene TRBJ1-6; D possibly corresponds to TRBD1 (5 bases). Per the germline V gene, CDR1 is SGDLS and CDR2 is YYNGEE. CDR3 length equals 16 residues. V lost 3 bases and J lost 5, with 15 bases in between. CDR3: CASSATGGTHNSPLHF. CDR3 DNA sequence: TGTGCCAGCAGCGCAACGGGGGGAACCCATAATTCACCCCTCCACTTT.

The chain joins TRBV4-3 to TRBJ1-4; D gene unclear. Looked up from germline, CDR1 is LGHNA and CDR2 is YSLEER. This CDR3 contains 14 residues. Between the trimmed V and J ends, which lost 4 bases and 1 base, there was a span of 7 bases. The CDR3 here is CASSPGLTNEKLFF. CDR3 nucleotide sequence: TGCGCCAGCAGCCCCGGGTTAACTAATGAAAAACTGTTTTTT.

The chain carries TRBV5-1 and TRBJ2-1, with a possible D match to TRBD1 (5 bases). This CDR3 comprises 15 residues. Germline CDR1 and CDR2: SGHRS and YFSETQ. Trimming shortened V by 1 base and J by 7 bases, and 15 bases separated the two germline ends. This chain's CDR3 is CASSLFQGYNNEQFF. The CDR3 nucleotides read TGCGCCAGCAGCTTGTTTCAGGGTTACAATAATGAGCAGTTCTTC.

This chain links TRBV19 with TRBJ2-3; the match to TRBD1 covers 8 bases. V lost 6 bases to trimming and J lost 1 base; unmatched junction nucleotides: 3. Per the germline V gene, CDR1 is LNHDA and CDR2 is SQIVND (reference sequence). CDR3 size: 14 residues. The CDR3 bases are TGTGCCAGTAGCATGACAGGGGGCACAGATACGCAGTATTTT. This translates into CASSMTGGTDTQYF.

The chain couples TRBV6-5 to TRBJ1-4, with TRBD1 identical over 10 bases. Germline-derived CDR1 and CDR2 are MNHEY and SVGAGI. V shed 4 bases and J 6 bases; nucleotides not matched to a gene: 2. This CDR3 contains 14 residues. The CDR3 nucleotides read TGTGCCAGCAGTTTCGGGACAGGGGATGAAAAACTGTTTTTT. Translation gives CASSFGTGDEKLFF.

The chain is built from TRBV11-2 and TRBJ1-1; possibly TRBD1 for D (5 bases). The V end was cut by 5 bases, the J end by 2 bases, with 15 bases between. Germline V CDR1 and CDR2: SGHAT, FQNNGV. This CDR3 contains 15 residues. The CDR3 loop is CASSVPRGGNTEAFF. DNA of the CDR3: TGTGCCAGCAGCGTCCCTCGGGGGGGAAACACTGAAGCTTTCTTT.

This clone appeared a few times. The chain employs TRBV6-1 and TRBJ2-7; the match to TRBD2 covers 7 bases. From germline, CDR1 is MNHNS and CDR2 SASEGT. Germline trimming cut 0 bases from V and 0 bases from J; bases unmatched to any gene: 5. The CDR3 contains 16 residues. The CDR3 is CASSEALAVNSYEQYV. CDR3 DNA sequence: TGTGCCAGCAGTGAAGCCCTAGCGGTCAACTCCTACGAGCAGTACGTC.

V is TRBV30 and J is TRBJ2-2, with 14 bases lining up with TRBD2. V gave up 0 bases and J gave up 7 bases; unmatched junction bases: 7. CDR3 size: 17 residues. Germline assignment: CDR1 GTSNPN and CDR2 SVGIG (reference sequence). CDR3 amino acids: CAWSVPGTSGSSGELFF. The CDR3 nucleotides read TGTGCCTGGAGTGTACCCGGGACTAGCGGGAGTAGCGGGGAGCTGTTTTTT.

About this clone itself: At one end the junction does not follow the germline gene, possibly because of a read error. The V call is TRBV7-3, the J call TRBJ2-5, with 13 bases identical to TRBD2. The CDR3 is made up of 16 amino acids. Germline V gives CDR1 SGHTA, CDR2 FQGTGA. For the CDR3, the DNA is TGTGCCGGCAGTCTTAGCGGACTAGCGGGAGAAGAGACCCAGTACTTC. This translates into CAGSLSGLAGEETQYF. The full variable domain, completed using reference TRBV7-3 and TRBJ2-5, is GAGVSQTPSNKVTEKGKYVELRCDPISGHTALYWYRQSLGQGPEFLIYFQGTGAADDSGLPNDRFFAVRPEGSVSTLKIQRTERGDSAVYLCAGSLSGLAGEETQYFGPGTRLLVL.